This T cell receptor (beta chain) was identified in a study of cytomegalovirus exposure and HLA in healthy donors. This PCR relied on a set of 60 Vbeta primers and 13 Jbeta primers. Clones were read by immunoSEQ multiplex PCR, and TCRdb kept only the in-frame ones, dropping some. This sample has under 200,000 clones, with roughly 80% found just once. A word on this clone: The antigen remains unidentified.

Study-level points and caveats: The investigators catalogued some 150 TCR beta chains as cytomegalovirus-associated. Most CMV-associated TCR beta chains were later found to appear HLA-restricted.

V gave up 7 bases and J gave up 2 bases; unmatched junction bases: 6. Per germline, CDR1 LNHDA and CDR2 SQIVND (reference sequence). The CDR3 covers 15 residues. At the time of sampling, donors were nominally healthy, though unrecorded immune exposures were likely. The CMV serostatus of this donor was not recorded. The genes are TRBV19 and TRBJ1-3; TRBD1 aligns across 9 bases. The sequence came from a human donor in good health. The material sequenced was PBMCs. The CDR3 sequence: CASTMDRGAGNTIYF. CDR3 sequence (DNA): TGTGCCAGTACCATGGACAGGGGTGCTGGAAACACCATATATTTT.